Described below is a single T cell receptor (beta chain) sequence and its context. What it binds is unknown. The data are from a study of cytomegalovirus exposure and HLA in healthy donors. Study observations and caveats: Earlier analysis looked at TCR beta V segments, and most were productive about 90% or about 30% of the time.

The junction had 10 bases not matched to a gene; V was cut back by 6 bases and J by 5 bases. Germline-derived CDR1 and CDR2 are SNHLY and FYNNEI. This CDR3 is 15 amino acids long. The PCR used 60 Vbeta and 13 Jbeta primers. Sequencing used immunoSEQ multiplex PCR; TCRdb keeps in-frame clones, though not all of them. This repertoire shows 150,000 to 190,000 clones, around 79% found once; its top ten account for over 1.1%. This chain uses TRBV2 with TRBJ1-5, with 7 nucleotides matching TRBD1. This TCR was sampled from a man in his late teens or twenties in good health and CMV-seronegative. Input material: PBMCs. CDR3 nucleotides: TGTGCCAGCAGCAGAATAGACAGGGCCGATCAGCCCCAGCATTTT. Residues: CASSRIDRADQPQHF.